The following is a T cell receptor beta chain sequence with its context. Which antigen it targets is not known. These data originate in a study of cytomegalovirus exposure and HLA in healthy donors (dated by TCRdb to 2016 to 2017). Background on the whole study: An earlier analysis of approximately 550 of the donors reported 250 to 350 Gb of sequence data and around 110 million unique TCR beta sequences from roughly 180 million T cells. Across approximately 400 genotyped donors of the cohort, an average of about 240,000 unique TCR beta nucleotide sequences per donor were sequenced, and 15% to 20% of those sequences were non-productive. HLA typing covered class I and class II loci at four-digit resolution. In a later analysis, previously published TCR beta repertoires from fewer than 750 donors were re-analyzed and high-resolution HLA genotyping was added so that TCR occurrence patterns could be studied. The aim of the study was to test whether cataloging public T cell receptors could identify signatures of past pathogen exposure. To predict cytomegalovirus infection status, the study combined high-throughput TCR immunosequencing, statistical association of individual TCRs with disease status, and machine learning. Typing coverage varied by locus: about 620-640 donors for A, B, C, DRB1 and DQB1; some 520 for DQA1; approximately 610 for DPA1; approximately 490 for DPB1. In the later analysis, no new phenotypic data were used to find candidate immune exposures; instead, reliance was placed on TCR beta sequences and their occurrence across donors. Every discovery cohort repertoire had been produced on one sequencing platform. Donor age, sex, ethnicity and CMV serostatus were compiled together with the repertoire data. The study used immunosequencing to profile the T cell repertoires of 666 subjects and linked those repertoires to cytomegalovirus serostatus. To decide whether each TCR beta V gene segment behaved as functional or pseudogenic, an earlier analysis of nearly 600 of the donors relied on high-throughput TCR beta sequencing. Genome-wide SNP genotypes for about 65% of the roughly 670 donors were used in a later genetic analysis, which treated that subset as a discovery cohort. Of the roughly 420 genotyped donors, 70% to 90% were placed in the genetic ancestry cluster associated with self-reported Caucasian donors. In addition to the first cohort of 666 subjects, a separate validation cohort of around 110 different subjects was used. An early release that covered roughly 600 HLA-typed donors contained 250 to 350 gigabases of sequencing data and 85 million to 100 million unique TCR sequences. Because of strong linkage in the cohort, roughly five DR-DQ haplotypes were treated as single units for association and clustering.

V is cut by 10 bases and J by 8 bases, and the space between the germline ends is 18 bases. According to the germline V gene (reference sequence), CDR1 reads LNHDA and CDR2 reads SQIVND. Spanning cysteine to phenylalanine, the CDR3 consists of 13 amino acids. Only the CDR3 DNA is retained, 39 bases long and in frame from the first base. Broad study findings and their caveats: In a later analysis, HLA-associated TCR beta chains were found to be more clonally expanded and to have lower generation probabilities than equally common non-associated chains. According to a later analysis, parvovirus B19, influenza, CMV and Epstein-Barr virus appeared linked to several top co-occurrence clusters. Presence/absence analyses assumed roughly uniform sequencing depth across donors, an assumption that may not hold. According to a later analysis, TCR association rates differed among HLA loci, with DRB1 alleles showing the most associated TCRs and HLA-C alleles showing the fewest. Because HLA typing was unavailable for some donors at each locus, only the typed subset was used in association tests. Assigning TCR associations to individual alleles was difficult when HLA alleles, especially DR and DQ, strongly co-occurred. In a later genetic analysis, a missense DCLRE1C variant was associated with V-gene and J-gene trimming of TCR beta chains, and the association was replicated in an independent cohort. In an earlier analysis of approximately 600 of the donors, most TCR beta V segments were observed in productive rearrangements about 87% or about 30% of the time, broadly matching IMGT annotations. This cohort had only TCR beta chains sequenced, and the lack of alpha or paired-chain data limited which features could be detected. The 87-base-pair reads could not distinguish some IMGT-functional V segments, including TRBV6-2 and TRBV6-3, so those segments were excluded. In vitro tests confirmed that a few of the cytomegalovirus-associated TCR beta chains recognize cytomegalovirus antigens. Cytomegalovirus status was reported to be diagnosed by the classifier with high specificity and sensitivity in both the original and validation cohorts. The study gave a list of 150 to 200 TCR beta chains associated with cytomegalovirus. A further reported finding was that TCR beta sequences accurately predicted the HLA-A and HLA-B alleles for most subjects in the first cohort. The authors suggested that the approach could potentially be extended to other disease states and immunological phenotypes. Linkage disequilibrium might explain the correlated functional status among segregating V segments, but an unknown experimental factor could not be excluded. In a later analysis, most CMV-associated TCR beta chains were found to appear HLA-restricted, with HLA associations seemingly driven largely by CMV exposure. Across donors, most TCR sequences were observed very rarely, whereas some public TCRs were present in many individuals. A later genetic analysis reported fewer N-insertions in productive TCRs among donors in an Asian-associated ancestry cluster than the roughly 640-donor mean. The only immune exposure information available for the cohort was CMV serostatus. A later analysis associated some 17,000 TCR beta sequences with specific HLA alleles at a false discovery rate of 0.05. A cluster of highly shared sequence variants was judged likely to be a technical artifact of the sequencing pipeline. Over 15 rarely observed V segments, including chromosome 9 orphons, were excluded from the earlier analysis of several hundred of the donors because counts were too low.

Library preparation used the immunoSEQ multiplex PCR assay. The multiplex PCR relied on a mix of 60 forward primers for TCR Vbeta segments and 13 reverse primers for TCR Jbeta segments. Amplification of the CDR3 region of rearranged TCR beta genes was performed with a multiplex PCR assay on genomic DNA. The Illumina HiSeq System was used to sequence the amplified TCR beta libraries as 87-base-pair reads. On the study's bioinformatics: A later analysis tallied about 77 million unique TCR beta chains across the approximately 670 repertoires, and about 10 million of those chains were shared by two or more donors. A nearest-neighbor algorithm error-corrected the raw reads and collapsed the reads into unique sequences, merging closely related sequences to remove PCR and sequencing errors. To assign V, D and J gene segments, CDR3 sequences were aligned to IMGT reference sequences. For a sequence to be retained, at least a six-nucleotide match to both a V gene segment and a J gene segment was required. Rearrangements were called productive when the CDR3 lacked stop codons and stayed in frame with V and J; all others were non-productive. CDR3 was defined by IMGT convention, running from the second conserved V-encoded cysteine to the conserved J-encoded phenylalanine. In an earlier analysis of around 640 of the donors, sequences lacking an unambiguous match to a single V gene segment were excluded. In an earlier analysis of around 590 of the donors, a V segment was called functional when productive rearrangements were above 56.7%, and segregating when the standard deviation between donors exceeded 5%. A statistical classification framework was developed to diagnose cytomegalovirus status using the catalog of TCR beta chain sequences. In a later analysis, V and J genes were assigned by comparing TCR nucleotide sequences against IMGT/GENE-DB human TR gene sequences. The TCRdist pipeline was used in a later analysis to assign CDR3 sequences and most-parsimonious VDJ recombination scenarios. In a later analysis, every TCR beta chain was defined by the combination of its CDR3 amino acid sequence and its V-gene family, and reads without a unique V-gene family were dropped. To address suspected cross-contamination and a sequencing artifact, a later analysis removed under 600 highly shared, low-generation-probability nucleotide sequences. In a later analysis, a clonal expansion index for each public chain was calculated from normalized within-repertoire ranks of inferred template counts. Generation probabilities in a later analysis came from a VDJ recombination model fitted to out-of-frame rearrangements, and those results were checked against IGoR. In a later analysis, TCR-TCR, TCR-HLA and TCR-CMV co-occurrence was scored with hypergeometric tests, and a repertoire-size bias correction was applied to TCR pairs. False discovery rates were estimated in a later analysis by permuting HLA or CMV assignments 20 times. A later analysis grouped co-occurring TCRs with DBSCAN, adding TCRdist sequence similarity when clustering within HLA-allele-positive subsets. Repertoires with fewer than 30,000 or more than 120,000 public chains, plus five repertoires with anomalous nucleotide sharing, were excluded from co-occurrence clustering. TCRdb carries this immuneACCESS record with in-frame sequences only. Its versions omit some clonotypes, under half of them owing to an unresolved V gene in the studies checked, with the rest unexplained. V and J calls and clone size are copied from that table; D and trimming were computed from the DNA. This sample's table contains 40,000 to 60,000 clones. Around 5.6% of the sample is held by the ten biggest clonotypes.

In total, approximately 690 healthy bone marrow donors made up the cohort. At the time of sampling, all cohort members were nominally healthy, though unrecorded immune exposures were likely present. The donor tested CMV seropositive and was one of the 289 seropositive cohort members. Every donor gave a peripheral blood sample, and the peripheral blood mononuclear cells from that sample were used for TCR beta sequencing. The Qiagen DNeasy Blood Extraction Kit was used to extract genomic DNA from the blood cell samples. The chain couples TRBV19 to TRBJ2-1; TRBD1 is perhaps the D gene, given 5 matching bases. This clonotype originated in a male donor in good health and CMV-seropositive. What was sequenced was PBMCs. The DNA sequence is as follows: TGTGCCACTAATAGTAGGGGATCCTATGAGCAGTTCTTC. It is translated as CATNSRGSYEQFF.